This TCR beta chain was profiled in a study of a mutant IDH1 vaccine in newly diagnosed glioma (dated by TCRdb to the early 2020s). Concerning the study at large: Of the 25 to 40 patients who were treated, around 60% were male and about 40% were female, and the mean age was around 40 years. Before enrollment, patients had received standard therapy of radiotherapy alone, temozolomide alone, or radiochemotherapy with temozolomide; most received the combination. Peripheral blood samples were drawn at six visits, namely V03 (baseline), V05, V07, V10, V12 and V13. For exploratory analyses, approximately 23 treated patients had longitudinal TCRB deep sequencing done wherever samples were available.

Library method: the immunoSEQ multiplex PCR assay. Following the manufacturer's protocol, the hsTCRB Kit was used to amplify rearranged TCR beta chain sequences. Sequencing of TCRB libraries was carried out on an Illumina MiSeq. From the authors' description of their analysis: The proprietary platform of the kit vendor was used for demultiplexing, trimming and gene mapping. This is the immuneACCESS table as TCRdb keeps it, with only in-frame sequences that have V and J called. A part of the clones is gone; compared with another copy, unresolved V genes explain less than half, and the rest is unexplained. The V and J calls and clone size were taken over from that table, and D and trimming were inferred from the DNA. The sample table contains 20,000 to 25,000 clones; only one count was recorded for 93% of them. The leading ten clones occupy about 1.2% of the sample. CDR1 and CDR2, per the germline V gene (reference sequence), are LNHDA and SQIVND. V and J lose 3 bases and 7 bases, and a span of 22 bases separates them. From its cysteine to its phenylalanine, the CDR3 spans 16 amino acids. Only CDR3 DNA is held: 48 bases, read in frame from base 1.

The study at large found these results: Across multiple MHC alleles, vaccine-induced immune responses were seen in just over 90% of patients. PBMC samples for TCRB deep sequencing were selected based on availability. According to the authors, sample limitations meant that analyses of patient blood samples could not be reproduced. No apparent relationship was observed between pseudoprogression and alterations in the top peripheral T cell clonotypes detected by TCRB sequencing.

With regard to this clone: There is no known antigen for this receptor. One base away there is no much larger clone; base qualities are not given.

The sample's time point label, in plain terms: baseline, week 1 (first vaccination visit). The treatment or condition label for this specimen denotes: pre-vaccination baseline after standard-of-care therapy. The donors had newly diagnosed IDH1-mutant astrocytomas of WHO grade 3 or 4 that showed loss of nuclear ATRX. The samples were drawn from NOA16, a multicentre, single-arm, open-label phase I trial in Germany that tested a mutant IDH1 peptide vaccine in humans for the first time. Blood drawn at visit V03 was used as the baseline sample for immunogenicity testing. Genomic DNA for TCRB sequencing was isolated from EDTA blood with the DNeasy Blood and Tissue Kit.

The source was PBMCs, collected from a glioma patient treated with radiotherapy, temozolomide or both. This sequence originates from a man aged 40-49 years with glioma. This chain joins TRBV19 to TRBJ2-7; TRBD1 is possibly the D segment (6 matching bases). The CDR3 here reads CASSIRGGWDTGEQYF. The nucleotides read TGTGCCAGTAGTATTCGAGGCGGGTGGGACACGGGGGAGCAGTACTTC.